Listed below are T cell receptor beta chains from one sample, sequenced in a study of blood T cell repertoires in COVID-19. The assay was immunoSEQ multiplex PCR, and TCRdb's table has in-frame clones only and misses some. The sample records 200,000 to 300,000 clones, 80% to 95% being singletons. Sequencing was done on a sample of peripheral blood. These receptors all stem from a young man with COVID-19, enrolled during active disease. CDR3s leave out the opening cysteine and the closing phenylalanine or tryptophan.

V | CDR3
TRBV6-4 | ASSVDGGPEQF
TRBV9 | ASSVGGHPNTEAF
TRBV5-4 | ASSSGGGNQPQH
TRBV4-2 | ASSLGTSGGPSSYEQY
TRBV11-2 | ASSPPDRYNEQF
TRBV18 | ASSPFGLAGEQETQY
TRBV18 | ASSPRGLNRGSTNEKLF
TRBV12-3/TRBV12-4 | ASMGAHLGPQH
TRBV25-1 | ASSADRGYSGNTIY
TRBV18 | ASSPYTDSNEKLF
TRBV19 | ASSADIPHEQY
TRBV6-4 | ASSDGRGPVY
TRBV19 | ASSTLDRGGEKLF